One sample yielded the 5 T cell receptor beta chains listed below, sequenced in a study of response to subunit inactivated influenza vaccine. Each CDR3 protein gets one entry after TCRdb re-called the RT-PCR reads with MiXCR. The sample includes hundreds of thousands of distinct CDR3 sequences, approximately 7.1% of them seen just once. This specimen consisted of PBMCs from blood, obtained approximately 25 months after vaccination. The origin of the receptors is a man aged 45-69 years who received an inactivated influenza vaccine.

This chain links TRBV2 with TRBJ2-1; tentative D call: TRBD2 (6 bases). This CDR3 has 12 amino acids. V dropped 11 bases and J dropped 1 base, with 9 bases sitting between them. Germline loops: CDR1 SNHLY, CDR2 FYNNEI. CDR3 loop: CAGLNSYNEQFF. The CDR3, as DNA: TGTGCCGGACTAAATTCCTACAATGAGCAGTTCTTC.

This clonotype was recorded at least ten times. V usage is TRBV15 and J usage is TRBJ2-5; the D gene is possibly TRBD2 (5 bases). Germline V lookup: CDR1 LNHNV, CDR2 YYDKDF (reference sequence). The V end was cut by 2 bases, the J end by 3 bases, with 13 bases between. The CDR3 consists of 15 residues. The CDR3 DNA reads TGTGCCACCAGCAGATCTCGACGGACTGAAGAGACCCAGTACTTC. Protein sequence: CATSRSRRTEETQYF.

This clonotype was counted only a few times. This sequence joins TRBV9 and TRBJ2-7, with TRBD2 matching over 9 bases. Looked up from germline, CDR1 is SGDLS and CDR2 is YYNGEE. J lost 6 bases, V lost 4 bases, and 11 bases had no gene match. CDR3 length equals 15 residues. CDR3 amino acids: CASSPSGGRASEQYF. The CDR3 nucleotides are TGTGCCAGCAGCCCTAGTGGCGGGAGGGCCTCCGAGCAGTACTTC. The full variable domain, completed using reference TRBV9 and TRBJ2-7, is DSGVTQTPKHLITATGQRVTLRCSPRSGDLSVYWYQQSLDQGLQFLIQYYNGEERAKGNILERFSAQQFPDLHSELNLSSLELGDSALYFCASSPSGGRASEQYFGPGTRLTVT.

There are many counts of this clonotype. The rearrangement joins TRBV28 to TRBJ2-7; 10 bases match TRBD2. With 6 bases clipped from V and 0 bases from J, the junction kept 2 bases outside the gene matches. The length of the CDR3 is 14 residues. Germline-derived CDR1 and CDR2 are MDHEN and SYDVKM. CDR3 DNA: TGTGCCAGCAGACTAGCGGGGCCCTCCTACGAGCAGTACTTC. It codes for CASRLAGPSYEQYF.

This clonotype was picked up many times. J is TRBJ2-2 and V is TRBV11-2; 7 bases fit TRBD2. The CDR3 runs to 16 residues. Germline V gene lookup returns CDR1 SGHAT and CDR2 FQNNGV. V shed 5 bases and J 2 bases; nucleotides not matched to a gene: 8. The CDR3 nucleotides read TGTGCCAGCAGCCCTTTCTGGGGGGGAAACACCGGGGAGCTGTTTTTT. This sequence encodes CASSPFWGGNTGELFF.